This is a list of T cell receptor beta chains from one sample in a study of OX40 agonist ivuxolimab in advanced cancers. Repertoires were generated with immunoSEQ multiplex PCR, while TCRdb's copy carries only in-frame clones and drops some. The data contain tens of thousands of clones, about 86% of them seen just once; the ten biggest clones take up 4% to 4.5%. Material: CD4+ or CD8+ T cells sorted from blood, obtained in a trial of the OX40 agonist ivuxolimab. These TCRs come from an adult with an advanced solid tumor such as melanoma, head and neck, liver or kidney cancer. CDR3s include the opening cysteine and the closing phenylalanine or tryptophan. The D gene is left open where the match is weak. The size of a clone is reported for some rows only, either as once, few or many, or as a class for expanded clones.

v_call	clone_size	d_call	j_call	cdr3_nt	cdr3_aa
TRBV19	few	NA	TRBJ1-5	TGTGCCAGTAGTATATTGGCCTGGTTTGAGCCCCAGCATTTT	CASSILAWFEPQHF
TRBV28	few	NA	TRBJ1-1	TGTGCCAGCAGCCCTCTGCACACTGAAGCTTTCTTT	CASSPLHTEAFF
TRBV7-6	NA	TRBD1	TRBJ2-1	TGTGCCAGCAGCGCCCGGACAGGGGGCAATGAGCAGTTCTTC	CASSARTGGNEQFF
TRBV18	NA	NA	TRBJ1-1	TGTGCCAGCTCACCACGGCAAAGTAACACTGAAGCTTTCTTT	CASSPRQSNTEAFF
TRBV9	NA	NA	TRBJ2-5	TGTGCCAGCAGCGCAAGCAGACTTCAAGAGACCCAGTACTTC	CASSASRLQETQYF
TRBV7-9	NA	TRBD2	TRBJ2-1	TGTGCCAGCAGCCCCCCCTACGGGGGGGCTGAGCAGTTCTTC	CASSPPYGGAEQFF
TRBV4-3	once	NA	TRBJ1-3	TGCGCCAGCAGCCAGAGCTCTGGAAACACCATATATTTT	CASSQSSGNTIYF
TRBV2	NA	TRBD1	TRBJ2-7	TGTGCCAGCAGTCGGGACAGAGGCTACGAGCAGTACTTC	CASSRDRGYEQYF
TRBV7-2	NA	TRBD1	TRBJ2-7	TGTGCCAGCAGCTTAGGTGGGGACAGATTCTACGAGCAGTACTTC	CASSLGGDRFYEQYF
TRBV5-1	NA	NA	TRBJ2-7	TGCGCCAGCAGCGATATACGACAGTCCTCGGGCGAGCAGTACTTC	CASSDIRQSSGEQYF
TRBV18	NA	NA	TRBJ1-1	TGTGCCAGCTCACCCGCCGGTCGGAACACTGAAGCTTTCTTT	CASSPAGRNTEAFF
TRBV4-1	once	NA	TRBJ2-7	TGCGCCAGCAGCCCCACGGGCGTGGGGACCTACGAGCAGTACTTC	CASSPTGVGTYEQYF
TRBV4-3	NA	NA	TRBJ2-3	TGCGCCAGCAGCCGACGGACCGGCACAGATACGCAGTATTTT	CASSRRTGTDTQYF
TRBV7-8	NA	NA	TRBJ1-1	TGTGCCAGCAGCTTGACTGAAGCTTTCTTT	CASSLTEAFF
TRBV5-6	NA	NA	TRBJ2-2	TGTGCCAGCAGCGAAACAGGGAGAGACACCGGGGAGCTGTTTTTT	CASSETGRDTGELFF
TRBV19	NA	TRBD1	TRBJ2-7	TGTGCCAGTAGTTCTCGGGACAGGGTTTACGAGCAGTACTTC	CASSSRDRVYEQYF
TRBV28	NA	TRBD1	TRBJ2-1	TGTGCCAGCACTCCAGGGGGCACCTACAATGAGCAGTTCTTC	CASTPGGTYNEQFF
TRBV9	NA	NA	TRBJ2-1	TGTGCCAGCAGCCCGGCGGGGGCCTCTACCTACAATGAGCAGTTCTTC	CASSPAGASTYNEQFF
TRBV7-2	NA	NA	TRBJ2-1	TGTGCCAGCCGATTGGACAGCAGGAATGAGCAGTTCTTC	CASRLDSRNEQFF
TRBV30	NA	NA	TRBJ2-3	TGTGCCTGGAGTGTCGGGCGATGGTCAGATACGCAGTATTTT	CAWSVGRWSDTQYF
TRBV19	NA	TRBD2	TRBJ2-3	TGTGCCAGTAGTATAGGGGCGAGACTAGCGACAGATACGCAGTATTTT	CASSIGARLATDTQYF
TRBV28	once	TRBD1	TRBJ2-4	TGTGCCAGCAGTTTGGGACAGGAGGGATACATTCAGTACTTC	CASSLGQEGYIQYF
TRBV7-3	NA	NA	TRBJ2-3	TGTGCCAGCAGCGTCGGTGGGTACGGGAGCACAGATACGCAGTATTTT	CASSVGGYGSTDTQYF
TRBV10-3	NA	NA	TRBJ2-7	TGTGCCATCAGTGGGCAGGGTTACGAGCAGTACTTC	CAISGQGYEQYF
TRBV7-9	NA	NA	TRBJ1-1	TGTGCCAGCAGCTCCCGAAGGGGTACTGAAGCTTTCTTT	CASSSRRGTEAFF
TRBV6-5	NA	TRBD1	TRBJ1-1	TGTGCCAGAGATCAGGGGGCGGGTACTGAAGCTTTCTTT	CARDQGAGTEAFF
TRBV25-1	NA	TRBD2	TRBJ2-1	TGTGCCAGCAGTGAATACCAGCGGGGGGGCGTCGATGAGCAGTTCTTC	CASSEYQRGGVDEQFF
TRBV7-2	NA	TRBD2	TRBJ2-5	TGTGCCAGCAGCTTAGGATTTACTAGCGGGGGCCTAGAGACCCAGTACTTC	CASSLGFTSGGLETQYF